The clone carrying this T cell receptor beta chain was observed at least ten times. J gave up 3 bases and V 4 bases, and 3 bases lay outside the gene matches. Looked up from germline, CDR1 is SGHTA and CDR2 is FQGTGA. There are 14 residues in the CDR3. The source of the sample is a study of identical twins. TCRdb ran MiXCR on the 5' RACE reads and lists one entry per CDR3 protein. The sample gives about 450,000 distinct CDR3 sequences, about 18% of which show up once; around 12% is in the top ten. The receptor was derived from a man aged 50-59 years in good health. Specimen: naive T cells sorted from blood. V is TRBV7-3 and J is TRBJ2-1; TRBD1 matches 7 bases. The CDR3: CASSSGGYYNEQFF. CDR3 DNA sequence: TGTGCCAGCAGCTCAGGGGGTTACTACAATGAGCAGTTCTTC.